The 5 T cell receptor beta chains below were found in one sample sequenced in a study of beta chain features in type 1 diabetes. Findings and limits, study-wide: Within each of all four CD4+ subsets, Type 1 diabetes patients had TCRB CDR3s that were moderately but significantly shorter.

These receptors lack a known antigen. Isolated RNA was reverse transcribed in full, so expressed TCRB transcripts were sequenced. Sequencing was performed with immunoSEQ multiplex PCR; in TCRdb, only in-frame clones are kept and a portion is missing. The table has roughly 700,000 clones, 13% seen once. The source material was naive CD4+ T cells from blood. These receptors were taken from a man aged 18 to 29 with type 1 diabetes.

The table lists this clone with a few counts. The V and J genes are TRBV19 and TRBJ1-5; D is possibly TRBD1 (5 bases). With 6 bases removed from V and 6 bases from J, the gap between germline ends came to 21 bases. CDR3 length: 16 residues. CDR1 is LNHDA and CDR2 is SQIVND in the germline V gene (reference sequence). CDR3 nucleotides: TGTGCCAGTAGCCCGGCTGAATGGGGGGAGGGTCAGCCCCAGCATTTT. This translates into CASSPAEWGEGQPQHF.

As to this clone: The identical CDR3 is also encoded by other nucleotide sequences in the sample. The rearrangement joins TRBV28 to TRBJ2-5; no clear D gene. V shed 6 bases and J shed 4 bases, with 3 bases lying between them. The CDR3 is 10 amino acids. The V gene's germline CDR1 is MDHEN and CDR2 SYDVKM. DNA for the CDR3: TGTGCCAGCAGAAGAGAGACCCAGTACTTC. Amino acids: CASRRETQYF.

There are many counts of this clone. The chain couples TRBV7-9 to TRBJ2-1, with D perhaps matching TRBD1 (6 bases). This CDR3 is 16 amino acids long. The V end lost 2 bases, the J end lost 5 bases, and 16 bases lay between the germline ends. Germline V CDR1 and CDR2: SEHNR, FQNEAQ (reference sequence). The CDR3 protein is CASSLWAGETNNEQFF. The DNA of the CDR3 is TGTGCCAGCAGCTTATGGGCAGGGGAGACCAACAATGAGCAGTTCTTC.

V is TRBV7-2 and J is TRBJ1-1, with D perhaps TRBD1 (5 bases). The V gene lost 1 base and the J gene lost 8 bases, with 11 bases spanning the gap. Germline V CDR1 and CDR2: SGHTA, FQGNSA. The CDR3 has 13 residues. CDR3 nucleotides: TGTGCCAGCAGCTTAGGGACACGGATGGAAGCTTTCTTT. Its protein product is CASSLGTRMEAFF.

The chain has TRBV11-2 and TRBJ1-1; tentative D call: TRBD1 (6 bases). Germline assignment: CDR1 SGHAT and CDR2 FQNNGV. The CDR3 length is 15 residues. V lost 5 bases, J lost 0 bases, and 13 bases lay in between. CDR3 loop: CASSIQQGMNTEAFF. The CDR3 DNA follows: TGTGCCAGCAGCATACAACAGGGCATGAACACTGAAGCTTTCTTT.